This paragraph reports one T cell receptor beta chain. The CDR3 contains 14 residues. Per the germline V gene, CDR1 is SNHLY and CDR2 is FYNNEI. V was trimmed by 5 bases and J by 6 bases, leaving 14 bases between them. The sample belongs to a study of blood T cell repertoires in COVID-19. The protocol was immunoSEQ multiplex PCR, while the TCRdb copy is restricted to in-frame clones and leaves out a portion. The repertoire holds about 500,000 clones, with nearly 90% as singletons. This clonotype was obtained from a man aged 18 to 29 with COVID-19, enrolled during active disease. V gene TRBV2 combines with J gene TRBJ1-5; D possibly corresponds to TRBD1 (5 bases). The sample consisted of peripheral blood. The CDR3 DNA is TGTGCCAGCAGTTGGGGGGGAGAAAGTCAGCCCCAGCATTTT. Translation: CASSWGGESQPQHF.